The 11 T cell receptor beta chains listed next were all sequenced from one sample in a study of blood T cell repertoires in COVID-19. This table comes from immunoSEQ multiplex PCR, and its TCRdb copy is limited to in-frame clones, with some not included. The data hold over 200,000 clones, with more than 75% observed a single time. The sequenced sample was peripheral blood. These receptors were obtained from a woman aged 45 to 65 with acute or convalescent COVID-19.

The chain couples TRBV28 to TRBJ1-2; D is undetermined. Germline V gene data show CDR1 as MDHEN and CDR2 as SYDVKM. V lost 7 bases and J 3 bases, leaving 12 bases between the germline ends. This CDR3 contains 13 residues. CDR3 residues: CASTRAVDYGYTF. CDR3 coding DNA: TGTGCCAGCACGAGGGCCGTCGACTATGGCTACACCTTC.

This rearrangement joins TRBV18 to TRBJ1-4; no definite D call. The germline CDR1 and CDR2 sequences are KGHSH and LQKENI. The V and J ends lost 4 bases and 8 bases respectively, with 8 bases between them. The CDR3 loop spans 12 amino acids. The CDR3 loop is CASSRDKEKLFF. In DNA form, the CDR3 reads TGTGCCAGCTCACGCGATAAGGAAAAACTGTTTTTT.

The rearrangement links TRBV29-1 to TRBJ2-7; 10 nucleotides match TRBD1. Germline values: CDR1 SQVTM, CDR2 ANQGSEA. This CDR3 is built from 13 residues. The V gene end was trimmed by 5 bases and the J gene end by 0 bases; junction bases not matched to a gene: 1. This chain's CDR3 is CSVRTGGSYEQYF. The CDR3 region has the DNA TGCAGCGTTAGGACAGGGGGCTCCTACGAGCAGTACTTC.

The J gene is TRBJ2-7, the V gene TRBV28; 7 bases are a match to TRBD2. Germline values: CDR1 MDHEN, CDR2 SYDVKM. V gave up 3 bases and J gave up 0 bases; unmatched junction bases: 8. The CDR3 is 16 residues long. The CDR3 loop reads CASSFPLGGSSYEQYF. CDR3 DNA: TGTGCCAGCAGTTTCCCCTTGGGAGGGAGCTCCTACGAGCAGTACTTC.

This clone showed up just once. The chain joins TRBV18 to TRBJ2-5; D gene unclear. V was cut by 2 bases and J by 5 bases, with 9 bases left in between. From germline, CDR1 is KGHSH and CDR2 LQKENI. This CDR3 is 13 amino acids long. CDR3 DNA: TGTGCCAGCTCACCAAACAGACCGGAGACCCAGTACTTC. Protein: CASSPNRPETQYF.

V is TRBV6-5 and J is TRBJ1-2; possible D gene TRBD1, 5 bases. V shed 6 bases and J shed 2 bases, with 16 bases lying between them. This CDR3 spans 15 amino acids. Germline V gives CDR1 MNHEY, CDR2 SVGAGI. The CDR3 DNA reads TGTGCCAGCAGGGGGCTGGCGGGGCAGAACTATGGCTACACCTTC. This codes for CASRGLAGQNYGYTF.

The chain links TRBV11-2 to TRBJ1-1; no clear D gene. Germline V gives CDR1 SGHAT, CDR2 FQNNGV. CDR3 length equals 12 residues. Trimming removed 2 bases at V and 11 bases at J, with 12 bases between. CDR3 loop: CASSLLAHGAFF. The CDR3 DNA is TGTGCCAGCAGCTTACTTGCCCACGGGGCTTTCTTT.

This chain joins TRBV9 and TRBJ2-7, with 7 bases that match TRBD2. Unmatched junction bases numbered 8, after V lost 2 bases and J lost 3 bases. This CDR3 comprises 15 residues. Germline CDR1 reads SGDLS; CDR2 reads YYNGEE. Here the CDR3 reads CASSVGGTTNYEQYF. The CDR3 nucleotides are TGTGCCAGCAGCGTCGGAGGGACTACCAACTACGAGCAGTACTTC. Looking up the rest from reference TRBV9 and TRBJ2-7 gives the full variable domain: DSGVTQTPKHLITATGQRVTLRCSPRSGDLSVYWYQQSLDQGLQFLIQYYNGEERAKGNILERFSAQQFPDLHSELNLSSLELGDSALYFCASSVGGTTNYEQYFGPGTRLTVT.

As regards this clone: Germline is not matched at one junction end, which may reflect a read error. This chain's CDR3 is CASRSGLAGTYNGQFF. CDR3 DNA: TGTGCCAGCAGGTCCGGGCTAGCGGGAACTTACAATGGGCAGTTCTTC. The chain has TRBV6-6 and TRBJ2-1, with 9 positions matching TRBD2. This CDR3 contains 16 residues. CDR1 is MNHNY, CDR2 SVGAGI, per germline (reference sequence).

This chain links TRBV4-3 with TRBJ2-2, with D perhaps TRBD2 (5 bases). This CDR3 comprises 17 residues. Trimming left V 2 bases short and J 1 base short, with 14 bases between. CDR1 LGHNA and CDR2 YSLEER come from the germline V gene. CDR3 sequence (DNA): TGCGCCAGCAGCCAATTCGTGGACTGGGAGAACACCGGGGAGCTGTTTTTT. Translation gives CASSQFVDWENTGELFF.

The chain has TRBV7-2 and TRBJ2-7; possibly TRBD1 for D (6 bases). V gave up 1 base and J gave up 2 bases, with 12 bases separating them. CDR1 is SGHTA, CDR2 FQGNSA, per germline. The CDR3 has 15 residues. CDR3 DNA: TGTGCCAGCAGCTTAGGTCCCGGACAGACCTACGAGCAGTACTTC. This sequence encodes CASSLGPGQTYEQYF.